The 2 T cell receptor beta chains below come from one sample, sequenced in a study. From the RT-PCR reads, TCRdb called clonotypes with MiXCR, one entry per CDR3 protein. The sample consists of about 700,000 distinct CDR3 sequences, 14% of them appearing once. Sequenced input: memory CD4+ T cells from blood. The receptors stem from a female donor in good health, serving as a healthy control.

CDR3 amino acids: CASSPNTVGGTEAFF. Written as DNA, the CDR3 is TGCGCCAGCAGCCCAAACACAGTCGGGGGCACTGAAGCTTTCTTT. The chain is built from TRBV4-3 and TRBJ1-1; a possible D gene is TRBD1 (5 bases). V lost 4 bases, J lost 4 bases, and 16 bases lay in between. CDR3 length: 15 residues. Germline loops: CDR1 LGHNA, CDR2 YSLEER.

This clonotype was picked up many times. The chain is built from TRBV12-3 or TRBV12-4 and TRBJ2-1; the D gene is possibly TRBD1 (8 bases). This CDR3 has 15 amino acids. V was trimmed by 6 bases and J by 5 bases, leaving 17 bases between them. CDR3 protein: CASSPDRGGDNEQFF. CDR3 DNA sequence: TGTGCCAGCAGCCCAGACAGGGGAGGGGACAATGAGCAGTTCTTC.